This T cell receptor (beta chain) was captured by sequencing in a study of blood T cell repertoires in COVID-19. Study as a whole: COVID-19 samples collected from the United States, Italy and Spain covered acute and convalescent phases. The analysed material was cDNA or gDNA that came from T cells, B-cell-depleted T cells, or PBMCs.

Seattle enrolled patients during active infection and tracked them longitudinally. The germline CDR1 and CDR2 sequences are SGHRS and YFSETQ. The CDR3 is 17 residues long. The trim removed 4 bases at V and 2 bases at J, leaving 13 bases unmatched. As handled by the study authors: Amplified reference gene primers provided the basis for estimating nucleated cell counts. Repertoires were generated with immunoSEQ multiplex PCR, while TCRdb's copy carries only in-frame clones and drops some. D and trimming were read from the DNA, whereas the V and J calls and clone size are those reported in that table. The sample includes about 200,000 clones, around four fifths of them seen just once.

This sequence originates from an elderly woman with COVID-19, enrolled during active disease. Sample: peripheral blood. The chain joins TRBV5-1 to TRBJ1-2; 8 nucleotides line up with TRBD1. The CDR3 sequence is CASSAPPDRGGNYGYTF. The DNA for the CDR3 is TGCGCCAGCAGCGCACCGCCCGACAGGGGTGGAAACTATGGCTACACCTTC.